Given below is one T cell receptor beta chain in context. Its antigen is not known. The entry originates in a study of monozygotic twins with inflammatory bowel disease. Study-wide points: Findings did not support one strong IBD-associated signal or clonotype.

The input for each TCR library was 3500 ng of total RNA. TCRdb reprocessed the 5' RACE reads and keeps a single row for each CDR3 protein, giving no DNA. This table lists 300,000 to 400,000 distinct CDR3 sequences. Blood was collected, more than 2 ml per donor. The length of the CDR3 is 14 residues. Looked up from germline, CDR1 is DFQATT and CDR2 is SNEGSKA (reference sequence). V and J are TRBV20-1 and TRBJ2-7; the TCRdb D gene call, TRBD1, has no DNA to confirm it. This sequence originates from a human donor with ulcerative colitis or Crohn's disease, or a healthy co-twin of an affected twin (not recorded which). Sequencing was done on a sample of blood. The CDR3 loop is CSAIDPPESYEQYF.